The 18 T cell receptor beta chains presented below share a single source sample, sequenced in a study of regulatory T cells in long-lasting Graves disease (dated by TCRdb to 2020 to 2022). The time point label on this specimen signifies: newly diagnosed GD, antithyroid drugs for less than 3 months. RNA was extracted from PBMCs in TRIzol for both TCR sequencing and RNA sequencing. The library was prepared using multiplex PCR. Instrument used: Illumina HiSeq 4000. iRepertoire HTBI primers and Arm-PCR amplification of CDR3 regions were used to construct TCR beta libraries. TCRdb ran its own pipeline on the public reads, namely fastp trimming at Q25 and MiXCR clone calling, and kept in-frame beta chains. Each CDR3 protein gets just one entry, which takes the most common genes and DNA from the rows behind it. A total of over 500,000 distinct CDR3 sequences appear in this sample, around 17% of them only once. The leading ten clones occupy about 17% of the sample.

These same records also appear under a second study, on T cells in Graves' hyperthyroidism and ophthalmopathy.

This sample comprised peripheral blood mononuclear cells (PBMCs), obtained at new diagnosis, from a patient treated with antithyroid drugs. Source of these receptors: a woman under 40 with Graves disease. Donor details come from another sample of the same person, matched by shared clones.

This clonotype was found a few times. The V call is TRBV7-3, the J call TRBJ2-6; 7 bases fit TRBD1. There are 19 residues in the CDR3. From germline, CDR1 is SGHTA and CDR2 FQGTGA. The V and J ends lost 8 bases and 1 base, in that order; junction bases with no gene match: 17. In nucleotides, the CDR3 is TGTGCCAGCTCTCCCGGGTCGAGGGGGCGAGTATCTGGGGCCAACGTCCTGACTTTC. Translating it yields CASSPGSRGRVSGANVLTF.

Remarks on this clonotype: A much larger clone differs from this one at a single base, so this may be a read error. The chain recombines TRBV11-2 with TRBJ1-1; D is ambiguous. Germline V gene lookup returns CDR1 SGHAT and CDR2 FQNNGV. This CDR3 is 11 amino acids long. Trimming pared 6 bases from V and 7 bases from J, leaving 9 bases between. CDR3 in DNA: TGTGCCAGCAGGCGACGGATTGAAGCTTTCTTT. Its translation is CASRRRIEAFF.

This clonotype was detected ten times or more. The CDR3 protein is CASSLAGLAGYEQYF. The DNA for the CDR3 is TGTGCCAGCAGCTTAGCAGGACTAGCGGGCTACGAGCAGTACTTC. The rearrangement links TRBV7-9 to TRBJ2-7; TRBD2 agrees at 11 bases. CDR1 is SEHNR, CDR2 FQNEAQ, per germline (reference sequence). V trimming: 0 bases; J trimming: 3 bases; junction bases outside the gene matches: 1. This CDR3 has 15 amino acids.

This clonotype was seen repeatedly, ten times or more. The chain joins TRBV30 to TRBJ2-1, with 10 bases fitting TRBD2. The V gene end was trimmed by 4 bases and the J gene end by 4 bases; junction bases not matched to a gene: 4. This CDR3 is 14 amino acids long. From germline, CDR1 is GTSNPN and CDR2 SVGIG (reference sequence). CDR3 coding DNA: TGTGCCTGGAACCTAGCGGGAGCTTACAATGAGCAGTTCTTC. Amino acid sequence: CAWNLAGAYNEQFF.

CDR3 amino acids: CSASSGFSNQPQHF. The CDR3 DNA is TGCAGTGCTAGTTCGGGGTTTAGCAATCAGCCCCAGCATTTT. The chain carries TRBV20-1 and TRBJ1-5; no definite D call. The CDR3 has 14 amino acids. V lost 3 bases and J 0 bases, leaving 9 bases between the germline ends. Germline V gene lookup returns CDR1 DFQATT and CDR2 SNEGSKA (reference sequence).

This clonotype was recorded at least ten times. J is TRBJ2-7 and V is TRBV2; no clear D gene. V lost 5 bases to trimming and J lost 6 bases, with 11 bases between them. Germline V gives CDR1 SNHLY, CDR2 FYNNEI. This CDR3 is 12 amino acids long. The CDR3 nucleotides are TGTGCCAGCAGTAAGACCCAATCCGAGCAGTACTTC. Translated: CASSKTQSEQYF.

The chain combines TRBV7-9 with TRBJ2-1; a weak D match, TRBD2 (5 bases). CDR3 length: 15 residues. Germline CDR1 SEHNR, CDR2 FQNEAQ (reference sequence). Deletions cut 5 bases from V and 6 bases from J, with 17 bases between. CDR3 DNA sequence: TGTGCCAGCAGCGTTCGGAGAGCGGTGACCAATGAGCAGTTCTTC. Its translation is CASSVRRAVTNEQFF.

This clonotype showed up many times. The J gene is TRBJ2-3, the V gene TRBV6-9; 9 nucleotides agree with TRBD2. The CDR3 is 16 amino acids. V dropped 4 bases and J dropped 4; count of bases not matched to a gene: 9. The germline V gene encodes CDR1 MNHGY and CDR2 SVAAGI. For the CDR3, the DNA is TGTGCCAGCAGTTCCCCGGGCGGGAGGGGTCCAGATACGCAGTATTTT. Its protein is CASSSPGGRGPDTQYF.

The chain carries TRBV5-1 and TRBJ2-7; 12 bases are a match to TRBD2. The J segment lost 5 bases and the V segment lost 3 bases, leaving 9 bases of the junction unmatched. The germline V gene has CDR1 SGHRS and CDR2 YFSETQ. The CDR3 runs to 16 residues. The CDR3 region has the DNA TGCGCCAGCAGCTGGAACGGACTAGCGGGAATTAACGAGCAGTACTTC. The encoded protein is CASSWNGLAGINEQYF.

This clonotype appeared many times. Germline and junction disagree at one end, which may indicate a read error. V usage is TRBV6-1 and J usage is TRBJ1-5, with a possible D match to TRBD1 (5 bases). There are 13 residues in the CDR3. The V gene's germline CDR1 is MNHNS and CDR2 SASEGT. The CDR3 DNA sequence: TGCGCCAGCAGTGCGGGGGATGGTCAGCCCCAGCATTTT. It encodes CASSAGDGQPQHF.

The sample holds many counts of this clonotype. The CDR3: CASTTWPGGYTF. The CDR3, as DNA: TGTGCCAGCACCACTTGGCCGGGTGGCTACACCTTC. The rearrangement joins TRBV28 to TRBJ1-2; no reliable D call. CDR1 is MDHEN and CDR2 is SYDVKM in the germline V gene. Trimming removed 7 bases from V and 7 bases from J, with 13 bases in between. CDR3 length: 12 residues.

There are a few counts of this clonotype. This sequence joins TRBV18 and TRBJ2-5; D is undetermined. V lost 3 bases and J lost 3, with 17 bases in between. Per the germline V gene, CDR1 is KGHSH and CDR2 is LQKENI. This CDR3 has 16 amino acids. As DNA, the CDR3 is TGTGCCAGCTCACCTCCGCGAGGATCAAGCGAAGAGACCCAGTACTTC. It translates to CASSPPRGSSEETQYF.

The J gene is TRBJ2-7, the V gene TRBV2; no clear D. The V gene lost 0 bases and the J gene lost 7 bases, with 10 bases spanning the gap. The CDR3 spans 13 residues. CDR1 is SNHLY, CDR2 FYNNEI, per germline. The CDR3 reads CASSEAILGEQYF. In nucleotides, the CDR3 is TGTGCCAGCAGTGAAGCCATACTGGGGGAGCAGTACTTC.

This clonotype was recorded at least ten times. The V and J genes are TRBV7-2 and TRBJ1-1; D unresolved. V was cut by 3 bases and J by 4 bases, with 6 bases left in between. Germline CDR1 is SGHTA and CDR2 is FQGNSA. This CDR3 is 12 amino acids long. The CDR3 region has the DNA TGTGCCAGCAGCTTCCTATTCACTGAAGCTTTCTTT. Translating it yields CASSFLFTEAFF. Variable domain in full (rest from reference TRBV7-2 and TRBJ1-1): GAGVSQSPSNKVTEKGKDVELRCDPISGHTALYWYRQSLGQGLEFLIYFQGNSAPDKSGLPSDRFSAERTGGSVSTLTIQRTQQEDSAVYLCASSFLFTEAFFGQGTRLTVV.

This clonotype was counted between two and nine times. The CDR3 reads CASTGGSDTEAFF. In nucleotides, the CDR3 is TGCGCCAGTACTGGGGGGTCGGACACTGAAGCTTTCTTT. The genes are TRBV5-1 and TRBJ1-1; TRBD1 is a possible D gene (5 bases). Trimming cost V 8 bases and J 3 bases, with 14 bases left between them. This CDR3 spans 13 amino acids. CDR1 and CDR2 from the germline V gene are SGHRS and YFSETQ. Drawing the rest from reference TRBV5-1 and TRBJ1-1, the complete variable domain is KAGVTQTPRYLIKTRGQQVTLSCSPISGHRSVSWYQQTPGQGLQFLFEYFSETQRNKGNFPGRFSGRQFSNSRSEMNVSTLELGDSALYLCASTGGSDTEAFFGQGTRLTVV.

This chain links TRBV24-1 with TRBJ2-2; 7 nucleotides line up with TRBD1. The CDR3 covers 14 residues. Germline V gene sequence: CDR1 KGHDR, CDR2 SFDVKD. The junction had 3 bases not matched to a gene; V was cut back by 8 bases and J by 1 base. CDR3: CATNYRGNTGELFF. The CDR3 region has the DNA TGTGCCACCAATTACAGGGGGAACACCGGGGAGCTGTTTTTT.

This clonotype was observed a handful of times. J is TRBJ2-6 and V is TRBV20-1, with a tentative D call TRBD2 (7 bases). This CDR3 has 17 amino acids. Germline-derived CDR1 and CDR2 are DFQATT and SNEGSKA (reference sequence). Trimming cost V 3 bases and J 1 base, with 16 bases left between them. In nucleotides, the CDR3 is TGCAGTGCTAGTAGGGGGGGTCCCTCATCTGGGGCCAACGTCCTGACTTTC. Translating gives CSASRGGPSSGANVLTF.

This clonotype has ten or more counts. The V gene is TRBV10-3, the J gene TRBJ1-2, with unresolved D. Trimming took 0 bases from V and 1 from J, leaving 12 bases between them. This CDR3 region has 16 residues. Germline V lookup: CDR1 ENHRY, CDR2 SYGVKD. CDR3 region: CAISESGRSSNYGYTF. The DNA of the CDR3 is TGTGCCATCAGTGAGTCGGGCAGGAGTAGTAACTATGGCTACACCTTC.